The 32 T cell receptor beta chains below were found in one sample sequenced in a study of blood T cell repertoires in COVID-19. Sequencing was performed with immunoSEQ multiplex PCR; in TCRdb, only in-frame clones are kept and a portion is missing. The sample lists 310,000 or so clones; roughly 87% were seen once. The material sequenced was peripheral blood. All receptors derive from a man aged 25 to 45 with COVID-19, enrolled during active disease.

The rearrangement links TRBV3-1 (or the pseudogene TRBV3-2) to TRBJ1-1; D is perhaps TRBD1 (5 bases). Germline loops: CDR1 LGHDT, CDR2 YNNKEL (reference sequence). V was cut by 0 bases and J by 2 bases, with 10 bases left in between. The CDR3 covers 15 residues. The CDR3 DNA reads as TGTGCCAGCAGCCAAGAGAACAGGCGTAACACTGAAGCTTTCTTT. Its translation: CASSQENRRNTEAFF.

CDR3 bases: TGTGCCAGCAGCTTAGGACTAGCGGGAGCAGATACGCAGTATTTT. Its protein is CASSLGLAGADTQYF. This chain links TRBV7-3 with TRBJ2-3; TRBD2 agrees at 13 bases. Germline trimming cut 2 bases from V and 4 bases from J; bases unmatched to any gene: 0. Per the germline V gene, CDR1 is SGHTA and CDR2 is FQGTGA. The CDR3 runs 15 residues.

The rearrangement uses TRBV12-3 or TRBV12-4 and TRBJ1-5, with D hard to call. The V and J ends lost 7 bases and 7 bases respectively, with 14 bases between them. There are 13 residues in the CDR3. The CDR3, as DNA: TGTGCCAGCAAAGAGAGGGTCGGGCAGCCCCAGCATTTT. This encodes CASKERVGQPQHF.

This chain links TRBV6-5 with TRBJ2-3; a weak D match, TRBD1 (5 bases). This CDR3 spans 14 amino acids. Trimming removed 9 bases at V and 1 base at J, with 14 bases between. Germline V gives CDR1 MNHEY, CDR2 SVGAGI. The DNA for the CDR3 is TGTGCCAGTTCCACAGGTCTACGCACAGATACGCAGTATTTT. This gives the protein CASSTGLRTDTQYF.

This chain links TRBV5-1 with TRBJ2-1; 9 positions match TRBD2. The CDR3 consists of 14 residues. Germline CDR1 reads SGHRS; CDR2 reads YFSETQ. Trimming at V came to 2 bases and at J to 6 bases, leaving 3 bases not matched to a gene. CDR3 sequence reads: CASSFGTSSNEQFF. CDR3 in DNA: TGCGCCAGCAGCTTTGGGACTAGCTCCAATGAGCAGTTCTTC.

The gene calls are TRBV28 and TRBJ1-5; maybe TRBD1 (5 bases). The V gene lost 2 bases and the J gene lost 8 bases, with 13 bases spanning the gap. The CDR3 runs to 14 residues. Germline assignment: CDR1 MDHEN and CDR2 SYDVKM. CDR3 region: CASSLGSVREPQHF. For the CDR3, the DNA is TGTGCCAGCAGTTTAGGGTCAGTCAGGGAGCCCCAGCATTTT.

The chain combines TRBV11-2 with TRBJ2-7, with TRBD1 as a possible D gene (6 bases). The CDR3 spans 14 residues. The germline V and J ends were trimmed by 1 base and 6 bases, with 13 bases remaining between them. Germline V CDR1 and CDR2: SGHAT, FQNNGV. As DNA, the CDR3 is TGTGCCAGCAGCTTAGCGACAGGTTCTGGCGAGCAGTACTTC. Protein product: CASSLATGSGEQYF.

The chain joins TRBV7-3 to TRBJ1-6, with 9 positions matching TRBD1. The V gene's germline CDR1 is SGHTA and CDR2 FQGTGA. J gave up 9 bases and V 5 bases, and 11 bases lay outside the gene matches. The CDR3 covers 16 residues. In DNA, the CDR3 is TGTGCCAGCAGCATACTGGGACAGGGTTTGGGTTCACCCCTCCACTTT. Residues: CASSILGQGLGSPLHF.

The chain couples TRBV5-1 to TRBJ2-7, with 9 nucleotides matching TRBD2. The CDR3 runs 15 residues. J lost 1 base, V lost 3 bases, and 5 bases had no gene match. Germline loops: CDR1 SGHRS, CDR2 YFSETQ. The CDR3, as DNA: TGCGCCAGCAGCTGGTGGCGGGAGGGTTCCTACGAGCAGTACTTC. Amino acids: CASSWWREGSYEQYF.

This clone was recorded a few times. V and J are TRBV6-6 and TRBJ2-2; possibly TRBD2 for D (5 bases). The CDR3 runs 15 residues. V lost 2 bases and J 2 bases, leaving 9 bases between the germline ends. Per germline, CDR1 MNHNY and CDR2 SVGAGI (reference sequence). The CDR3 loop reads CASSYGGFNTGELFF. The CDR3 nucleotides are TGTGCCAGCAGTTACGGCGGGTTCAACACCGGGGAGCTGTTTTTT.

For this clone: One end of the junction fails to match germline, which may point to a read error. This chain connects TRBV28 to TRBJ1-1; 8 positions agree with TRBD1. The CDR3 extends over 13 amino acids. Germline CDR1 reads MDHEN; CDR2 reads SYDVKM. In DNA, the CDR3 is TGTGCCAGCAGTTTAGGGACAGGCTCAGGTTGGGGTTTT. It codes for CASSLGTGSGWGF.

The rearrangement joins TRBV6-1 to TRBJ1-3, with a possible D match to TRBD1 (5 bases). CDR1 is MNHNS and CDR2 is SASEGT in the germline V gene. This CDR3 region has 13 residues. V lost 0 bases and J lost 14, with 14 bases in between. The CDR3 spells CASSEAGRSRLYF. The CDR3 nucleotides are TGTGCCAGCAGTGAAGCGGGGCGGAGTAGGTTATATTTT.

As DNA, the CDR3 is TGCGCCAGCAGCTGGGGACTAGGCAGGGGGGATCAGCCCCAGCATTTT. This encodes CASSWGLGRGDQPQHF. The chain uses TRBV5-1 and TRBJ1-5, with 7 positions matching TRBD1. Per germline, CDR1 SGHRS and CDR2 YFSETQ. CDR3 length equals 16 residues. V was clipped by 3 bases and J by 5 bases; unmatched bases: 11.

The table lists this clone with a few counts. The chain couples TRBV28 to TRBJ2-1; tentatively, D is TRBD2 (6 bases). Germline CDR1 and CDR2: MDHEN and SYDVKM. The CDR3 extends over 13 amino acids. In DNA, the CDR3 is TGTGTTGCGGTCGCGGGGTCCTACAATGAGCAGTTCTTC. This gives the protein CVAVAGSYNEQFF.

This chain connects TRBV6-6 to TRBJ1-6, with 7 positions matching TRBD1. The V gene end was trimmed by 7 bases and the J gene end by 7 bases; junction bases not matched to a gene: 4. The V gene's germline CDR1 is MNHNY and CDR2 SVGAGI (reference sequence). The CDR3 consists of 13 residues. In nucleotides, the CDR3 is TGTGCCAGCACCCTACAGGGGAATTCACCCCTCCACTTT. Translating gives CASTLQGNSPLHF.

This clone has only one observation. CDR3 loop: CASSPGQAKNIQYF. The CDR3 DNA reads as TGTGCCAGCAGTCCGGGACAGGCCAAAAACATTCAGTACTTC. The chain couples TRBV28 to TRBJ2-4, with 7 nucleotides matching TRBD1. The germline V gene has CDR1 MDHEN and CDR2 SYDVKM. This CDR3 comprises 14 residues. J was trimmed by 1 base and V by 5 bases; bases with no gene match: 2.

The rearrangement links TRBV24-1 to TRBJ2-5, with TRBD1 identical over 8 bases. CDR1 is KGHDR, CDR2 SFDVKD, per germline. There are 15 residues in the CDR3. Trimming cost V 4 bases and J 5 bases; bases outside gene matches: 8. The CDR3 DNA follows: TGTGCCACCAGTGACCAGCAGGGGGCCGGGGAGACCCAGTACTTC. This translates into CATSDQQGAGETQYF.

This clone was picked up one time. The chain recombines TRBV19 with TRBJ2-1, with 11 bases identical to TRBD2. After removal of 6 bases from V and 1 base from J, the junction contained 5 bases not matched to a gene. The germline V gene encodes CDR1 LNHDA and CDR2 SQIVND (reference sequence). The CDR3 has 16 residues. CDR3 residues: CASRRTSGSSYNEQFF. CDR3 nucleotide sequence: TGTGCCAGTAGGCGGACTAGCGGGTCATCCTACAATGAGCAGTTCTTC. The full variable domain, rest sourced from reference TRBV19 and TRBJ2-1, is DGGITQSPKYLFRKEGQNVTLSCEQNLNHDAMYWYRQDPGQGLRLIYYSQIVNDFQKGDIAEGYSVSREKKESFPLTVTSAQKNPTAFYLCASRRTSGSSYNEQFFGPGTRLTVL.

This clone was found once. The gene calls are TRBV30 and TRBJ1-2, with D maybe TRBD1 (5 bases). The germline CDR1 and CDR2 sequences are GTSNPN and SVGIG (reference sequence). V was clipped by 3 bases and J by 2 bases, with 10 bases between them. This CDR3 has 13 amino acids. This CDR3 is CAWRSPGNYGYTF. The CDR3 DNA reads as TGTGCCTGGAGGTCTCCAGGGAACTATGGCTACACCTTC.

The gene calls are TRBV7-9 and TRBJ1-4, with D tentatively TRBD1 (5 bases). The CDR3 is 14 amino acids. Germline CDR1 SEHNR, CDR2 FQNEAQ (reference sequence). Trimming removed 1 base from V and 8 bases from J, with 11 bases in between. CDR3: CASSLGRTPEKLFF. The DNA of the CDR3 is TGTGCCAGCAGCTTAGGACGGACACCAGAAAAACTGTTTTTT.

The genes are TRBV12-5 and TRBJ1-1; D not resolved. Trimming shortened V by 0 bases and J by 6 bases, and 8 bases separated the two germline ends. This CDR3 has 13 amino acids. Germline CDR1 LGHNT, CDR2 FRNRAP. The CDR3 nucleotides are TGTGCTAGTGGTTTGGTAGACGGGGCTGAAGCTTTCTTT. This gives the protein CASGLVDGAEAFF.

The rearrangement links TRBV4-2 to TRBJ2-3; D is ambiguous. Germline V gene data show CDR1 as LGHNA and CDR2 as YNFKEQ. Between the trimmed V and J ends, which lost 0 bases and 10 bases, there was a span of 11 bases. The CDR3 is made up of 13 amino acids. DNA of the CDR3: TGTGCCAGCAGCCAAGAAAGAGGTTCGGCGCAGTATTTT. Translated, it gives CASSQERGSAQYF.

J is TRBJ1-1 and V is TRBV19; 7 nucleotides match TRBD1. There are 16 residues in the CDR3. CDR1 LNHDA and CDR2 SQIVND come from the germline V gene (reference sequence). Trimming at V came to 8 bases and at J to 1 base, leaving 13 bases not matched to a gene. The CDR3 protein is CASHHLQGVGNTEAFF. In DNA form, the CDR3 reads TGTGCCAGTCACCATCTTCAGGGGGTAGGGAACACTGAAGCTTTCTTT.

Comment on this clone: At the DNA level, this CDR3 is encoded by other sequences in the same sample as well. The chain links TRBV11-2 to TRBJ2-7; D gene uncertain. There are 12 residues in the CDR3. The V end was cut by 0 bases, the J end by 3 bases, with 3 bases between. CDR1 is SGHAT and CDR2 is FQNNGV in the germline V gene. CDR3 residues: CASSLDRYEQYF. DNA for the CDR3: TGTGCCAGCAGCTTAGATCGCTACGAGCAGTACTTC.

This clone appeared once. V and J are TRBV15 and TRBJ1-4; no definite D call. The CDR3 covers 16 residues. V gave up 5 bases and J gave up 8 bases, with 21 bases separating them. Germline CDR1 and CDR2: LNHNV and YYDKDF (reference sequence). The CDR3 loop reads CATSGPLREVAEKLFF. For the CDR3, the DNA is TGTGCCACCAGCGGACCACTACGGGAAGTGGCCGAAAAACTGTTTTTT.

The CDR3 DNA sequence: TGTGCCAGCAGTTTAGTAGATCAGCCCCAGCATTTT. Translation gives CASSLVDQPQHF. The rearrangement uses TRBV27 and TRBJ1-5; D remains ambiguous. This CDR3 has 12 amino acids. Germline V gives CDR1 MNHEY, CDR2 SMNVEV (reference sequence). The germline V and J ends were trimmed by 2 bases and 5 bases, with 4 bases remaining between them.

V usage is TRBV18 and J usage is TRBJ2-1; 7 bases line up with TRBD2. The CDR3 covers 16 residues. V trimming: 3 bases; J trimming: 4 bases; junction bases outside the gene matches: 9. The germline V gene has CDR1 KGHSH and CDR2 LQKENI. CDR3 sequence: CASSPREVGTYNEQFF. CDR3 nucleotide sequence: TGTGCCAGCTCACCTCGGGAGGTAGGAACGTACAATGAGCAGTTCTTC.

The gene calls are TRBV19 and TRBJ1-2; no clear D gene. Germline CDR1 reads LNHDA; CDR2 reads SQIVND (reference sequence). There are 15 residues in the CDR3. V lost 6 bases and J lost 5, with 19 bases in between. CDR3: CASRPGSESFYGYTF. The CDR3 DNA reads as TGTGCCAGTAGACCGGGGTCCGAGTCGTTTTATGGCTACACCTTC. Full variable domain (missing parts from reference TRBV19 and TRBJ1-2): DGGITQSPKYLFRKEGQNVTLSCEQNLNHDAMYWYRQDPGQGLRLIYYSQIVNDFQKGDIAEGYSVSREKKESFPLTVTSAQKNPTAFYLCASRPGSESFYGYTFGSGTRLTVV.

The chain combines TRBV27 with TRBJ2-7; possible D gene TRBD1, 6 bases. Germline CDR1 is MNHEY and CDR2 is SMNVEV (reference sequence). V was clipped by 6 bases and J by 6 bases, with 18 bases between them. The CDR3 sequence is 14 residues long. The CDR3 loop reads CASSILRGTGEQYF. In nucleotides, the CDR3 is TGTGCCAGCAGCATACTCAGGGGTACCGGCGAGCAGTACTTC.

The chain combines TRBV18 with TRBJ1-4; 9 bases align to TRBD1. V was clipped by 6 bases and J by 8 bases; unmatched bases: 10. This CDR3 has 15 amino acids. Germline V gene data show CDR1 as KGHSH and CDR2 as LQKENI. The CDR3 coding sequence is TGTGCCAGCTCCGGACTACAGGGGGCACGGGAAAAACTGTTTTTT. Translation gives CASSGLQGAREKLFF.

The gene calls are TRBV5-6 and TRBJ1-5, with TRBD1 identical over 11 bases. Looked up from germline, CDR1 is SGHDT and CDR2 is YYEEEE. Trimming removed 3 bases from V and 9 bases from J; junction bases left unmatched: 5. CDR3 size: 14 residues. The CDR3 bases are TGTGCCAGCAGCTACGGGACAGGGGGTAGGCCCCAGCATTTT. Protein product: CASSYGTGGRPQHF.

In this sample, this clone turned up once. The chain joins TRBV19 to TRBJ2-5; D is possibly TRBD1 (5 bases). The CDR3 is made up of 12 amino acids. Germline V gene data show CDR1 as LNHDA and CDR2 as SQIVND (reference sequence). Trimming removed 6 bases from V and 3 bases from J, with 8 bases in between. The CDR3 sequence is CASRAREETQYF. CDR3 in DNA: TGTGCCAGTAGGGCCAGGGAAGAGACCCAGTACTTC. The variable domain in full, with the rest retrieved from reference TRBV19 and TRBJ2-5, is DGGITQSPKYLFRKEGQNVTLSCEQNLNHDAMYWYRQDPGQGLRLIYYSQIVNDFQKGDIAEGYSVSREKKESFPLTVTSAQKNPTAFYLCASRAREETQYFGPGTRLLVL.